A single sample gave rise to the 20 T cell receptor beta chains below, sequenced in a study of shared clonotypes between healthy human individuals. TCRdb keeps only in-frame clones here, not all; method: immunoSEQ multiplex PCR. The repertoire holds about 2.5 million clones, with around 90% as singletons. Input material: naive CD4+ T cells from PBMCs. Specified subset: CD45RA+ positively selected. The receptor set was obtained from a young man in good health. Some clones in this sample may be carry-over from other donors' samples.

The chain has TRBV27 and TRBJ2-7; 7 bases map to TRBD2. After removal of 1 base from V and 6 bases from J, the junction contained 21 bases not matched to a gene. Germline V lookup: CDR1 MNHEY, CDR2 SMNVEV (reference sequence). This CDR3 comprises 19 residues. The DNA for the CDR3 is TGTGCCAGCAGTTTATTCTCAGGACTAGAGTGGGTTAAAAGAGGCGAGCAGTACTTC. Translation: CASSLFSGLEWVKRGEQYF.

This clone was observed once. The genes are TRBV27 and TRBJ2-5, with 15 positions matching TRBD2. The CDR3 runs 17 residues. Trimming took 2 bases from V and 4 from J; bases not matched to a gene: 5. The germline CDR1 and CDR2 sequences are MNHEY and SMNVEV (reference sequence). CDR3 sequence reads: CASSLRTSGRVGETQYF. The CDR3 bases are TGTGCCAGCAGTTTAAGGACTAGCGGGAGGGTTGGAGAGACCCAGTACTTC.

The V and J genes are TRBV27 and TRBJ2-1; 10 nucleotides match TRBD2. In germline, CDR1 is MNHEY, CDR2 SMNVEV (reference sequence). This CDR3 region has 14 residues. J gave up 5 bases and V 7 bases, and 5 bases lay outside the gene matches. The CDR3 DNA is TGTGCCAGCAACCTAGCGGGAGAAAACAATGAGCAGTTCTTC. Translating gives CASNLAGENNEQFF.

This clone was observed once. The chain employs TRBV7-6 and TRBJ2-1, with TRBD2 as a possible D gene (6 bases). CDR3 size: 16 residues. CDR1 SGHVS and CDR2 FNYEAQ come from the germline V gene. V was trimmed by 7 bases and J by 2 bases, leaving 18 bases between them. In DNA, the CDR3 is TGTGCCAGCAAGGAGGGTAGGTCAGGGCCCTACAATGAGCAGTTCTTC. The encoded protein is CASKEGRSGPYNEQFF.

The chain carries TRBV5-1 and TRBJ2-1, with D perhaps given as TRBD1 or TRBD2 (5 bases each). Per germline, CDR1 SGHRS and CDR2 YFSETQ. V lost 0 bases and J 2 bases, leaving 15 bases between the germline ends. The CDR3 is 17 residues long. The CDR3 nucleotides read TGCGCCAGCAGCTTGGCCTCTCAAGGGACCCCCTACAATGAGCAGTTCTTC. It is translated as CASSLASQGTPYNEQFF. Filled out from reference TRBV5-1 and TRBJ2-1, the complete variable domain reads KAGVTQTPRYLIKTRGQQVTLSCSPISGHRSVSWYQQTPGQGLQFLFEYFSETQRNKGNFPGRFSGRQFSNSRSEMNVSTLELGDSALYLCASSLASQGTPYNEQFFGPGTRLTVL.

The J gene is TRBJ2-5, the V gene TRBV2, with D unresolved. CDR1 is SNHLY, CDR2 FYNNEI, per germline. The V end lost 6 bases, the J end lost 4 bases, and 9 bases lay between the germline ends. This CDR3 is built from 12 residues. This CDR3 is CASSIVPETQYF. The CDR3 nucleotides read TGTGCCAGCAGCATAGTCCCAGAGACCCAGTACTTC. The full variable domain, with the rest looked up from reference TRBV2 and TRBJ2-5, is EPEVTQTPSHQVTQMGQEVILRCVPISNHLYFYWYRQILGQKVEFLVSFYNNEISEKSEIFDDQFSVERPDGSNFTLKIRSTKLEDSAMYFCASSIVPETQYFGPGTRLLVL.

This sequence joins TRBV28 and TRBJ1-1; D perhaps matches TRBD1 (6 bases). The CDR3 runs to 14 residues. The ends were cut back, 3 bases at V and 4 bases at J, with 12 bases in the middle. CDR1 and CDR2 from the germline V gene are MDHEN and SYDVKM. DNA for the CDR3: TGTGCCAGCAGTTTCCCCTGGGGGGCCACTGAAGCTTTCTTT. Residues: CASSFPWGATEAFF.

The chain joins TRBV5-6 to TRBJ2-2; D is possibly TRBD1 or TRBD2 (6 bases each). Trimming removed 6 bases at V and 2 bases at J, with 17 bases between. This CDR3 region has 16 residues. Germline V gives CDR1 SGHDT, CDR2 YYEEEE. As DNA, the CDR3 is TGTGCCAGCACTCCGGGGGACACTAGCAACACCGGGGAGCTGTTTTTT. Its protein is CASTPGDTSNTGELFF. Combining the CDR3 with reference TRBV5-6 and TRBJ2-2 gives the whole variable domain DAGVTQSPTHLIKTRGQQVTLRCSPKSGHDTVSWYQQALGQGPQFIFQYYEEEERQRGNFPDRFSGHQFPNYSSELNVNALLLGDSALYLCASTPGDTSNTGELFFGEGSRLTVL.

The gene calls are TRBV13 and TRBJ2-1; D is undetermined. The germline V gene encodes CDR1 PRHDT and CDR2 FYEKMQ (reference sequence). The CDR3 covers 15 residues. Between the trimmed V and J ends, which lost 4 bases and 7 bases, there was a span of 17 bases. Here the CDR3 reads CASSSKVGWRNEQFF. The CDR3 DNA is TGTGCCAGCAGCTCTAAGGTAGGGTGGAGAAATGAGCAGTTCTTC. The complete variable domain, with remaining parts taken from reference TRBV13 and TRBJ2-1, reads AAGVIQSPRHLIKEKRETATLKCYPIPRHDTVYWYQQGPGQDPQFLISFYEKMQSDKGSIPDRFSAQQFSDYHSELNMSSLELGDSALYFCASSSKVGWRNEQFFGPGTRLTVL.

This sequence joins TRBV4-2 and TRBJ2-5; a weak D match, TRBD2 (6 bases). Germline CDR1 and CDR2: LGHNA and YNFKEQ. Trimming removed 4 bases from V and 0 bases from J, with 9 bases in between. The CDR3 is made up of 14 amino acids. The CDR3 loop reads CASSRLGDQETQYF. Here the CDR3 DNA reads TGTGCCAGCAGCCGACTAGGCGACCAAGAGACCCAGTACTTC.

The chain links TRBV5-4 to TRBJ2-5; 8 nucleotides agree with TRBD2. The CDR3 covers 14 residues. The V and J ends lost 6 bases and 5 bases, in that order; junction bases with no gene match: 9. Germline V lookup: CDR1 SGHNT, CDR2 YYREEE (reference sequence). CDR3 DNA sequence: TGTGCCAGCACGGTCCGGGGGGGGCGGGAGACCCAGTACTTC. It yields the protein CASTVRGGRETQYF.

Concerning this clone: The same CDR3 also results from other DNA sequences found in this sample. The CDR3, as DNA: TGTGCCAGCAGCTTAGTACGGAACACCGGGGAGCTGTTTTTT. Encoded protein: CASSLVRNTGELFF. The chain links TRBV7-9 to TRBJ2-2; D unresolved. The CDR3 is 14 residues long. The germline V gene has CDR1 SEHNR and CDR2 FQNEAQ (reference sequence). V shed 1 base and J shed 1 base, with 4 bases lying between them.

V usage is TRBV29-1 and J usage is TRBJ2-2, with 7 positions matching TRBD1. The length of the CDR3 is 13 residues. With V trimmed by 6 bases and J by 3 bases, 4 bases remained unmatched. Germline values: CDR1 SQVTM, CDR2 ANQGSEA. In nucleotides, the CDR3 is TGCAGCGTCCGGGGACAGTACACCGGGGAGCTGTTTTTT. This encodes CSVRGQYTGELFF.

This clone has only a few counts. The chain couples TRBV27 to TRBJ1-1, with 7 bases that match TRBD1. V trimming: 3 bases; J trimming: 4 bases; junction bases outside the gene matches: 8. CDR1 is MNHEY and CDR2 is SMNVEV in the germline V gene (reference sequence). The CDR3 consists of 15 residues. CDR3 loop: CASSLRDRESTEAFF. The CDR3 nucleotides read TGTGCCAGCAGTTTGCGGGACAGAGAGAGCACTGAAGCTTTCTTT.

The rearrangement joins TRBV28 to TRBJ1-2, with 9 bases that match TRBD1. The germline gives CDR1 MDHEN, CDR2 SYDVKM. V lost 5 bases and J lost 3; bases outside the gene matches: 13. CDR3 length equals 17 residues. The CDR3 spells CASSPRRRGQGYYGYTF. DNA of the CDR3: TGTGCCAGCAGTCCCAGACGGCGGGGACAGGGCTACTATGGCTACACCTTC.

This clone was recorded once. The rearrangement links TRBV6-5 to TRBJ2-5, with 15 bases fitting TRBD2. The CDR3 has 15 residues. Germline-derived CDR1 and CDR2 are MNHEY and SVGAGI. V was pared by 5 bases and J by 4 bases, with 2 bases of the junction left unmatched. CDR3 residues: CASSQGLAGGETQYF. The CDR3 DNA sequence: TGTGCCAGCAGTCAGGGACTAGCGGGAGGAGAGACCCAGTACTTC.

V usage is TRBV21-1 and J usage is TRBJ1-1; TRBD1 is taken as the D call from the table, unchecked against the DNA. TRBV21-1 represents a pseudogene. The CDR3 contains 15 residues. The CDR3 loop reads CASSKLAGKSTEAFF. The CDR3 coding sequence is TGTGCCAGCAGCAAATTAGCAGGGAAGAGCACTGAAGCTTTCTTT.

V is TRBV28 and J is TRBJ1-3, with D possibly being TRBD1 (6 bases). The CDR3 has 15 residues. CDR1 and CDR2 (germline): MDHEN, SYDVKM. V was trimmed by 3 bases and J by 7 bases, leaving 16 bases between them. The CDR3 spells CASSFGGAGVNTIYF. The CDR3 coding sequence is TGTGCCAGCAGTTTTGGGGGGGCGGGAGTTAACACCATATATTTT.

This clone appeared a single time. The rearrangement links TRBV28 to TRBJ2-7; D uncertain. The CDR3 length is 11 residues. The germline V gene encodes CDR1 MDHEN and CDR2 SYDVKM. Trimming took 3 bases from V and 7 from J, leaving 7 bases between them. CDR3 coding DNA: TGTGCCAGCAGTTTCTACCAGGAGCAGTACTTC. Amino acid sequence: CASSFYQEQYF.

The chain has TRBV6-5 and TRBJ1-4; D might be TRBD1 (5 bases). The CDR3 spans 14 residues. Germline CDR1 reads MNHEY; CDR2 reads SVGAGI. Deletions cut 2 bases from V and 7 bases from J, with 11 bases between. The CDR3 DNA reads as TGTGCCAGCAGTTACAGGGGTGGGGGTGAAAAACTGTTTTTT. It is translated as CASSYRGGGEKLFF.